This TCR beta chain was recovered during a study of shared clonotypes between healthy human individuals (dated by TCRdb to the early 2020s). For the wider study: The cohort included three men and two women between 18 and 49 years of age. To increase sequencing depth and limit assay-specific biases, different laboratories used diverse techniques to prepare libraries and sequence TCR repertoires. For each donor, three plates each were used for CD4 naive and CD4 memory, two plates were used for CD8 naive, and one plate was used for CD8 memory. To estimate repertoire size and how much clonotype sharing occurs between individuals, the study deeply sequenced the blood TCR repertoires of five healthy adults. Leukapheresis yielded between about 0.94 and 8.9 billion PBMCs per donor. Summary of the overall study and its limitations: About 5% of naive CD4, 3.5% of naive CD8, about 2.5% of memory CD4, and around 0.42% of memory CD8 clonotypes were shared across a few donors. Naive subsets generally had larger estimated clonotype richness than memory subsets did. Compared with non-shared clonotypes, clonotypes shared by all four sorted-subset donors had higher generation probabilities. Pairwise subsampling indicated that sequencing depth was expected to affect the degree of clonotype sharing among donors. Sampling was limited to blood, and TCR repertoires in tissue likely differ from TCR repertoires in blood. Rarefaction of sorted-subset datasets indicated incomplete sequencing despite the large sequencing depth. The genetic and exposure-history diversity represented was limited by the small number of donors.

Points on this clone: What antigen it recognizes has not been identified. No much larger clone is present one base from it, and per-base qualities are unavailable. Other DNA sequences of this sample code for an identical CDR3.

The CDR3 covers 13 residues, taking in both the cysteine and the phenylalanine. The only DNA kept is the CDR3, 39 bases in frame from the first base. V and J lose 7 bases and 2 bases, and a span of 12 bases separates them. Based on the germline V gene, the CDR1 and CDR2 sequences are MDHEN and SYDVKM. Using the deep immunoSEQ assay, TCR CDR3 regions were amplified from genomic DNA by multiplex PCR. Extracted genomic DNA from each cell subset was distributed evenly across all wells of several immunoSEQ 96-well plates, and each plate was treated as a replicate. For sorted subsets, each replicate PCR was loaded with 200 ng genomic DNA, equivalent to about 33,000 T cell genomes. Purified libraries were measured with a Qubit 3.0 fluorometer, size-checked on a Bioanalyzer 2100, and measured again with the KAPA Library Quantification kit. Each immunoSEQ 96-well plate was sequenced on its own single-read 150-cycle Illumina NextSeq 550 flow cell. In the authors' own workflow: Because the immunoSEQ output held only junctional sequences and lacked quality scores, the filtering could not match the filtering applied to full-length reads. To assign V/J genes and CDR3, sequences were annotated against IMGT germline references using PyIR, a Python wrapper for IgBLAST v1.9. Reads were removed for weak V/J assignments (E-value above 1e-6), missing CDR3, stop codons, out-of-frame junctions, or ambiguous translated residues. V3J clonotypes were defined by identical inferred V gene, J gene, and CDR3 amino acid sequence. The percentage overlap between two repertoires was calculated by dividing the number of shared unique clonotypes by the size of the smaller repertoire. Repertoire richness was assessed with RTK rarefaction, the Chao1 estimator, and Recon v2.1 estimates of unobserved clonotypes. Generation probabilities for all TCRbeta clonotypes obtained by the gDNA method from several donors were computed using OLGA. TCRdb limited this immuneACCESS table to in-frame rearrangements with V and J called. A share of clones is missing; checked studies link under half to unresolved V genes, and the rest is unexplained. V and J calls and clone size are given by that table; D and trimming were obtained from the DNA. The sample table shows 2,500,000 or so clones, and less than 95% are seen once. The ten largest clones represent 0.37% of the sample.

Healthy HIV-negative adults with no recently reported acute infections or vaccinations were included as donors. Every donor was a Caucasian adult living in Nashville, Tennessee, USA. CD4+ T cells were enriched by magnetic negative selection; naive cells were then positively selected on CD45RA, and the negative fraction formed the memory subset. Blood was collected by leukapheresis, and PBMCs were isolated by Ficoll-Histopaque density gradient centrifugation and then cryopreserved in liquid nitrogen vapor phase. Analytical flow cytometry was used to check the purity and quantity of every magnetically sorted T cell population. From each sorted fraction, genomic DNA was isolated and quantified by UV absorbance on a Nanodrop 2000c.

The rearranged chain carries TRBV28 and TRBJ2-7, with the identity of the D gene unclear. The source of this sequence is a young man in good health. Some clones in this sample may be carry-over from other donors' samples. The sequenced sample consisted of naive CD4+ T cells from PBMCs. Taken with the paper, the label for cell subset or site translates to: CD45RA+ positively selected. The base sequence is TGTGCCAGCATCCGTAGGGCAGCCTACGAGCAGTACTTC. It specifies CASIRRAAYEQYF. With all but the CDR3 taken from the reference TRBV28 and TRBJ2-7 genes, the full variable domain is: DVKVTQSSRYLVKRTGEKVFLECVQDMDHENMFWYRQDPGLGLRLIYFSYDVKMKEKGDIPEGYSVSREKKERFSLILESASTNQTSMYLCASIRRAAYEQYFGPGTRLTVT.